These T cell receptor beta chains were read from a single sample in a study of shared clonotypes between healthy human individuals. Sequenced by immunoSEQ multiplex PCR; TCRdb stores in-frame clones only, minus some. The sample contains over 700,000 clones, around 70% of which appear only once. Sequenced sample: memory CD4+ T cells sorted from blood. The receptors derive from a woman aged 25 to 39 in good health. The CDR3 runs from the conserved cysteine through the conserved F or W. A D gene is named only where the DNA matches it firmly. Where a row states a size, it is once, few, many or the class of an expanded clone; other rows omit it.

V: TRBV5-1
D: -
J: TRBJ2-2
size: -
CDR3: CASSLARAHTGELFF
DNA: TGCGCCAGCAGCTTGGCCAGGGCACACACCGGGGAGCTGTTTTTT

V: TRBV27
D: -
J: TRBJ1-5
size: -
CDR3: CASSRQEGQPQHF
DNA: TGTGCCAGCAGCCGACAGGAAGGTCAGCCCCAGCATTTT

V: TRBV28
D: -
J: TRBJ1-1
size: few
CDR3: CASGEVRYGTEAFF
DNA: TGTGCCAGCGGGGAGGTTCGTTACGGCACTGAAGCTTTCTTT

V: TRBV2
D: -
J: TRBJ1-4
size: -
CDR3: CASSPRGTNEKLFF
DNA: TGTGCCAGCAGCCCCAGAGGGACTAATGAAAAACTGTTTTTT

V: TRBV18
D: -
J: TRBJ1-4
size: -
CDR3: CASSPLGPRGPNEKLFF
DNA: TGTGCCAGCTCACCACTAGGACCGAGGGGTCCTAATGAAAAACTGTTTTTT

V: TRBV30
D: -
J: TRBJ1-3
size: -
CDR3: CAWSVPGVNTIYF
DNA: TGTGCCTGGAGTGTTCCAGGGGTGAACACCATATATTTT

V: TRBV6-4
D: TRBD2
J: TRBJ2-1
size: -
CDR3: CASSASREVALMEQFF
DNA: TGTGCCAGCAGTGCCTCTCGGGAGGTGGCTTTGATGGAGCAGTTCTTC

V: TRBV11-2
D: -
J: TRBJ2-7
size: -
CDR3: CASSDTAGQYEQYF
DNA: TGTGCCAGCAGCGATACAGCGGGACAGTACGAGCAGTACTTC

V: TRBV28
D: -
J: TRBJ2-7
size: -
CDR3: CASSLDQAPNYEQYF
DNA: TGTGCCAGCAGTTTAGACCAGGCTCCCAACTACGAGCAGTACTTC

V: TRBV4-1
D: -
J: TRBJ2-3
size: -
CDR3: CASSTNRELTSTDTQYF
DNA: TGCGCCAGCAGCACCAACAGGGAACTTACTAGCACAGATACGCAGTATTTT

V: TRBV7-9
D: -
J: TRBJ2-7
size: -
CDR3: CASSLGPAASNEQYF
DNA: TGTGCCAGCAGCTTAGGGCCCGCAGCCAGCAACGAGCAGTACTTC

V: TRBV28
D: TRBD2
J: TRBJ2-7
size: once
CDR3: CASSLSSGSSGSYEQYF
DNA: TGTGCCAGCAGTTTATCCAGCGGGAGTAGTGGCTCCTACGAGCAGTACTTC

V: TRBV13
D: -
J: TRBJ2-7
size: -
CDR3: CASSLGQNRGEQYF
DNA: TGTGCCAGCAGCCTCGGGCAGAACCGGGGGGAGCAGTACTTC

V: TRBV5-1
D: -
J: TRBJ1-5
size: -
CDR3: CASSLTGSIRGQPQHF
DNA: TGCGCCAGCAGCTTGACAGGGTCTATTCGAGGGCAGCCCCAGCATTTT

V: TRBV6-1
D: -
J: TRBJ1-5
size: -
CDR3: CASSEARGAKTGQPQHF
DNA: TGTGCCAGCAGTGAAGCGAGAGGGGCGAAGACAGGACAGCCCCAGCATTTT

V: TRBV21-1
D: -
J: TRBJ1-1
size: -
CDR3: CASTSGTTNGAEAFF
DNA: TGTGCCAGCACTAGCGGGACAACCAACGGGGCTGAAGCTTTCTTT

V: TRBV11-2
D: TRBD2
J: TRBJ2-7
size: few
CDR3: CASSLGLAGGYEQYF
DNA: TGTGCCAGCAGCTTAGGGCTAGCGGGAGGTTACGAGCAGTACTTC

V: TRBV10-3
D: -
J: TRBJ2-7
size: -
CDR3: CAISESDRLEEQYF
DNA: TGTGCCATCAGTGAGTCGGACCGCCTTGAGGAGCAGTACTTC

V: TRBV5-1
D: -
J: TRBJ2-6
size: once
CDR3: CASSLEGYSGANVLTF
DNA: TGCGCCAGCAGCTTGGAAGGGTACTCTGGGGCCAACGTCCTGACTTTC

V: TRBV5-1
D: -
J: TRBJ1-2
size: -
CDR3: CASSRGGTSNAYGYTF
DNA: TGCGCCAGCAGCAGGGGAGGGACATCGAATGCCTATGGCTACACCTTC

V: TRBV28
D: TRBD1
J: TRBJ1-2
size: few
CDR3: CASSLEQGDLPNYGYTF
DNA: TGTGCCAGCAGTTTGGAACAGGGGGACCTGCCTAACTATGGCTACACCTTC

V: TRBV6-1
D: -
J: TRBJ1-5
size: -
CDR3: CASTLTEAGQPQHF
DNA: TGTGCCAGCACCCTCACAGAGGCCGGTCAGCCCCAGCATTTT

V: TRBV5-1
D: -
J: TRBJ1-4
size: many
CDR3: CASSFETNEKLFF
DNA: TGCGCCAGCAGCTTTGAAACTAATGAAAAACTGTTTTTT

V: TRBV5-5
D: TRBD2
J: TRBJ2-2
size: -
CDR3: CASSSLAAGTGELFF
DNA: TGTGCCAGCAGCTCCCTAGCGGCCGGGACCGGGGAGCTGTTTTTT

V: TRBV29-1
D: TRBD1
J: TRBJ1-4
size: once
CDR3: CSVQGAGEKLFF
DNA: TGCAGCGTACAGGGGGCAGGTGAAAAACTGTTTTTT

V: TRBV19
D: -
J: TRBJ1-5
size: -
CDR3: CATQGMGLEAQHF
DNA: TGTGCCACCCAGGGCATGGGGCTTGAGGCCCAGCATTTT

V: TRBV28
D: -
J: TRBJ1-2
size: -
CDR3: CASSLWTQGHLSYGYTF
DNA: TGTGCCAGCAGTTTATGGACGCAGGGGCACTTATCCTATGGCTACACCTTC

V: TRBV28
D: TRBD1
J: TRBJ1-3
size: -
CDR3: CASSSPGTAGNTIYF
DNA: TGTGCCAGCAGTTCCCCCGGGACAGCTGGAAACACCATATATTTT

V: TRBV27
D: TRBD2
J: TRBJ2-1
size: -
CDR3: CASNPGTSGRGEQFF
DNA: TGTGCCAGCAATCCCGGGACTAGCGGGAGAGGTGAGCAGTTCTTC

V: TRBV5-1
D: TRBD1
J: TRBJ2-7
size: once
CDR3: CASSPGQGPYEQYF
DNA: TGCGCCAGCAGTCCAGGACAGGGCCCCTACGAGCAGTACTTC

V: TRBV5-1
D: -
J: TRBJ2-1
size: -
CDR3: CASSWDSLSYNEQFF
DNA: TGCGCCAGCAGCTGGGACTCCCTCTCCTACAATGAGCAGTTCTTC

V: TRBV11-2
D: -
J: TRBJ2-4
size: -
CDR3: CASSLGPAIQYF
DNA: TGTGCCAGCAGCCTTGGACCAGCCATTCAGTACTTC

V: TRBV28
D: -
J: TRBJ1-2
size: -
CDR3: CASSPPGRNSRGYTF
DNA: TGTGCCAGCAGTCCTCCGGGACGTAACTCTCGTGGCTACACCTTC

V: TRBV29-1
D: -
J: TRBJ1-1
size: once
CDR3: CSVQTRILGTNTEAFF
DNA: TGCAGCGTTCAGACCAGGATTCTGGGGACGAACACTGAAGCTTTCTTT

V: TRBV6-5
D: -
J: TRBJ2-3
size: many
CDR3: CASSYQGGTDTQYF
DNA: TGTGCCAGCAGTTATCAGGGAGGCACAGATACGCAGTATTTT

V: TRBV10-2
D: -
J: TRBJ1-5
size: -
CDR3: CASSEGGNQPQHF
DNA: TGCGCCAGCAGTGAGGGTGGCAATCAGCCCCAGCATTTT

V: TRBV2
D: -
J: TRBJ2-3
size: -
CDR3: CASSESQLSTDTQYF
DNA: TGTGCCAGCAGTGAAAGTCAGTTGAGCACAGATACGCAGTATTTT

V: TRBV7-2
D: TRBD1
J: TRBJ1-2
size: -
CDR3: CASSQGSRQGNTGYTF
DNA: TGTGCCAGCAGCCAGGGGAGTAGACAGGGGAATACAGGCTACACCTTC

V: TRBV6-1
D: -
J: TRBJ2-5
size: -
CDR3: CASTISGDQETQYF
DNA: TGTGCCAGCACGATTTCGGGAGACCAAGAGACCCAGTACTTC

V: TRBV10-1
D: -
J: TRBJ2-7
size: -
CDR3: CASSRDQTAYEQYF
DNA: TGCGCCAGCAGCCGCGACCAGACGGCATACGAGCAGTACTTC

V: TRBV19
D: TRBD1
J: TRBJ1-1
size: -
CDR3: CASSGDRGLHTEAFF
DNA: TGTGCCAGTAGCGGGGACAGGGGGCTGCACACTGAAGCTTTCTTT

V: TRBV27
D: TRBD2
J: TRBJ2-7
size: -
CDR3: CASTKLAGVGYEQYF
DNA: TGTGCCAGCACCAAACTAGCGGGAGTTGGGTACGAGCAGTACTTC

V: TRBV29-1
D: TRBD2
J: TRBJ2-3
size: once
CDR3: CSVVYGTSGFKDTQYF
DNA: TGCAGCGTCGTCTATGGGACTAGCGGGTTTAAAGATACGCAGTATTTT

V: TRBV6-1
D: -
J: TRBJ1-2
size: once
CDR3: CASLDLGVNYGYTF
DNA: TGTGCCAGCCTGGATCTCGGGGTTAACTATGGCTACACCTTC

V: TRBV18
D: TRBD1
J: TRBJ2-2
size: -
CDR3: CASSPPRQGVANTGELFF
DNA: TGTGCCAGCTCACCACCGAGACAGGGGGTTGCGAACACCGGGGAGCTGTTTTTT